Sequencing of this TCR beta chain was carried out in a study of vaccination and CD4 T cells after COVID-19. On the study more broadly: Four females and six males made up the convalescents, with two Hispanic. Overlapping spike pools from SARS-CoV-2 and HCoV-NL63, HCoV-OC43 and HCoV-229E served as culture stimuli.

With 0 bases removed from V and 10 bases from J, the gap between germline ends came to 15 bases. The CDR3 sequence is 14 residues long. Germline-derived CDR1 and CDR2 are MGHRA and YSYEKL. A few counts support this clonotype. Antigen unknown. Scientists ran DNA taken from cultured CD4+ T cells through the Oncomine TCR Beta short-read assay for sequencing. Via MiXCR, TCRdb re-called the PCR reads, giving one row per CDR3 protein. Altogether under 20,000 distinct CDR3 sequences are present, approximately 49% being singletons, with the ten largest covering over 7%. Treatment here: approximately 10-day PBMC culture with coronavirus spike peptide pools or control peptides (ViraFEST assay). Negative selection purified CD4+ T cells after less than 11 days of culture.

This chain connects TRBV4-1 to TRBJ1-1; D ambiguous. This receptor was taken from a human donor who had recovered from COVID-19. The material sequenced was CD4+ T cells from blood, cultured in vitro, taken before SARS-CoV-2 vaccination. The CDR3 DNA reads as TGCGCCAGCAGCCAAGAAACCTTGGGAGCCAGAGCTTTCTTT. This encodes CASSQETLGARAFF.